Listed here is a single T cell receptor (beta chain). These data originate in a study of blood T cell repertoires in COVID-19. Overall study: COVID-19 samples collected from the United States, Italy and Spain covered acute and convalescent phases. The analysed material was cDNA or gDNA that came from T cells, B-cell-depleted T cells, or PBMCs.

Per the study methods: Reference gene primer amplification yielded estimated nucleated cell counts. Generated by immunoSEQ multiplex PCR, the TCRdb table keeps only in-frame clones and is missing some. D and trimming were read from the DNA, whereas the V and J calls and clone size are those reported in that table. The data hold about 270,000 clones, with over 70% observed a single time. This clonotype was obtained from a man older than 75 with acute or convalescent COVID-19. The sample consisted of peripheral blood.

The CDR3 is CASSQSRGRETQYF. As DNA, the CDR3 is TGCGCCAGCAGTCAATCGCGGGGGCGAGAGACCCAGTACTTC. The rearrangement uses TRBV23-1 and TRBJ2-5, with D perhaps TRBD2 (7 bases). TRBV23-1 is marked as an open reading frame, function uncertain. There are 14 residues in the CDR3. Trimming stripped 0 bases from V and 4 bases from J, with 9 bases between.